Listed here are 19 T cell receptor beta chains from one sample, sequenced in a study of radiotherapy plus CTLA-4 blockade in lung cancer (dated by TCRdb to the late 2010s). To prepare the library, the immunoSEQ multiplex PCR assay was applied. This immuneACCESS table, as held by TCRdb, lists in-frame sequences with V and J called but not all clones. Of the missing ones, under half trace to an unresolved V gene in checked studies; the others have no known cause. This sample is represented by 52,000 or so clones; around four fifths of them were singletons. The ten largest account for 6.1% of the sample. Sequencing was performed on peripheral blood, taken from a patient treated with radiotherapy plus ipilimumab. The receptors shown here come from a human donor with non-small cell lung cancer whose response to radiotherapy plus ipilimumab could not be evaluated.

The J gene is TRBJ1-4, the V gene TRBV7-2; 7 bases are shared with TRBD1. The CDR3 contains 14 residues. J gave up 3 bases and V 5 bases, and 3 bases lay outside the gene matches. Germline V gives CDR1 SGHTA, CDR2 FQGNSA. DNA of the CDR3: TGTGCCAGCAGCCAGGGGGTTGCTAATGAAAAACTGTTTTTT. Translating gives CASSQGVANEKLFF.

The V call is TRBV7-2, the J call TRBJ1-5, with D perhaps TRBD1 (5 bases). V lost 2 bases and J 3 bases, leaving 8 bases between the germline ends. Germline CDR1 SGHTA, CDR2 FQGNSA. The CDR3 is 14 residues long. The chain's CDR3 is CASSLRGVNQPQHF. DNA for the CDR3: TGTGCCAGCAGCTTAAGGGGCGTCAATCAGCCCCAGCATTTT. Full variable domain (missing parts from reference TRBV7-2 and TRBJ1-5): GAGVSQSPSNKVTEKGKDVELRCDPISGHTALYWYRQSLGQGLEFLIYFQGNSAPDKSGLPSDRFSAERTGGSVSTLTIQRTQQEDSAVYLCASSLRGVNQPQHFGDGTRLSIL.

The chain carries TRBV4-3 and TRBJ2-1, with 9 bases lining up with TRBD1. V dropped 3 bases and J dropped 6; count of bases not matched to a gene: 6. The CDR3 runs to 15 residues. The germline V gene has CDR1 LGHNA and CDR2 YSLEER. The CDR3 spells CASSHGTGYANEQFF. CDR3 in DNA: TGCGCCAGCAGCCACGGGACAGGGTACGCCAATGAGCAGTTCTTC.

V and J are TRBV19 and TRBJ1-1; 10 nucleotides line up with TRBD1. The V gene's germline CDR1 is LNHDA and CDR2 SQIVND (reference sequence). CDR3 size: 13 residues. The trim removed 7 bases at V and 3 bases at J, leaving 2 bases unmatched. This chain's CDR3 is CASNGQGDTEAFF. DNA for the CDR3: TGTGCCAGTAATGGACAGGGGGACACTGAAGCTTTCTTT.

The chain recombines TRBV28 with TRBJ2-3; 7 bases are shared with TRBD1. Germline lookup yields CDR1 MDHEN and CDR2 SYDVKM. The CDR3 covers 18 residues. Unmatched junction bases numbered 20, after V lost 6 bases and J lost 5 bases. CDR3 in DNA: TGTGCCAGCAGCCCAGCCCGGGTCAAACAGGGGAAAGGAGATACGCAGTATTTT. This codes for CASSPARVKQGKGDTQYF. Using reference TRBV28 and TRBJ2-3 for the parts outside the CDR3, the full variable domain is DVKVTQSSRYLVKRTGEKVFLECVQDMDHENMFWYRQDPGLGLRLIYFSYDVKMKEKGDIPEGYSVSREKKERFSLILESASTNQTSMYLCASSPARVKQGKGDTQYFGPGTRLTVL.

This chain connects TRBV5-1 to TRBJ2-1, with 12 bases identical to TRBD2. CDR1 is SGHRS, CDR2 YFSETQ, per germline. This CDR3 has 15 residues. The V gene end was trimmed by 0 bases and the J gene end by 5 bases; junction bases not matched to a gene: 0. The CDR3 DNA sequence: TGCGCCAGCAGCTTGGGACTAGCGGGAGACAATGAGCAGTTCTTC. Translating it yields CASSLGLAGDNEQFF.

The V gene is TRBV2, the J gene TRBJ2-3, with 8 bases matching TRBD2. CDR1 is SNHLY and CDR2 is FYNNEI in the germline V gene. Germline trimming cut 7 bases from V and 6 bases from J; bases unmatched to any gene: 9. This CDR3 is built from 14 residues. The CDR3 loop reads CASIERRGEDTQYF. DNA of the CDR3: TGTGCCAGCATCGAAAGGCGGGGGGAGGATACGCAGTATTTT. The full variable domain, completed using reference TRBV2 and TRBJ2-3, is EPEVTQTPSHQVTQMGQEVILRCVPISNHLYFYWYRQILGQKVEFLVSFYNNEISEKSEIFDDQFSVERPDGSNFTLKIRSTKLEDSAMYFCASIERRGEDTQYFGPGTRLTVL.

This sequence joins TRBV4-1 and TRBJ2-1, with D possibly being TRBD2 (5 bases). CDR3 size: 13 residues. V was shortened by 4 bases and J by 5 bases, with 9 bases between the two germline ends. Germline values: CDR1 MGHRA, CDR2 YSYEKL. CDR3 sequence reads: CASSRGLDNEQFF. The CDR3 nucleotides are TGCGCCAGCAGCCGAGGACTTGACAATGAGCAGTTCTTC.

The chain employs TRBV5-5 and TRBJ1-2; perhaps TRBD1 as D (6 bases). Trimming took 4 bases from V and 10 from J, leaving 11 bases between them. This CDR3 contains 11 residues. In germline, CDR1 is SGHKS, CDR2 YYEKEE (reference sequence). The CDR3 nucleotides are TGTGCCAGCAGCGATGACAGGACCTACACCTTC. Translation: CASSDDRTYTF.

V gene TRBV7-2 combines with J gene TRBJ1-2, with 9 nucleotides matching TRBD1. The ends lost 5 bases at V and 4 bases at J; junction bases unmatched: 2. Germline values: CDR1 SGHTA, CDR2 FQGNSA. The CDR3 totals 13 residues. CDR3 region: CASSLTGGYGYTF. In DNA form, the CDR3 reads TGTGCCAGCAGCCTGACAGGGGGCTATGGCTACACCTTC.

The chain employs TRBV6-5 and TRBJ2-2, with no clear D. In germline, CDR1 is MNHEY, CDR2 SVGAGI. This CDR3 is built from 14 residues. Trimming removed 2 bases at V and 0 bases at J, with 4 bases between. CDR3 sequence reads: CASSYATNTGELFF. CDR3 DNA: TGTGCCAGCAGTTACGCGACGAACACCGGGGAGCTGTTTTTT.

The DNA for the CDR3 is TGTGCCAGCAGTGAATCAAAAATCTCTGGAAACACCATATATTTT. The encoded protein is CASSESKISGNTIYF. This rearrangement joins TRBV25-1 to TRBJ1-3, with D unclear. V lost 1 base, J lost 0 bases, and 7 bases lay in between. This CDR3 is built from 15 residues. The germline V gene has CDR1 MGHDK and CDR2 SYGVNS.

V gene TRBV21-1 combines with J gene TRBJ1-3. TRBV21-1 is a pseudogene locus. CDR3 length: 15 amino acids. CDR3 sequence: CASSKYGSSGNTIYF. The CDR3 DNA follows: TGTGCCAGCAGCAAATACGGGAGCTCTGGAAACACCATATATTTT.

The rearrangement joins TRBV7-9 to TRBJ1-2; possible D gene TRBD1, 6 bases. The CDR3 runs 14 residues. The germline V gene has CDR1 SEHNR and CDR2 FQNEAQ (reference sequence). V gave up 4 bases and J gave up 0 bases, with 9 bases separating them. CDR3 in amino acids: CASSSAGANYGYTF. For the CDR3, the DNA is TGTGCCAGCAGCTCCGCAGGGGCTAACTATGGCTACACCTTC. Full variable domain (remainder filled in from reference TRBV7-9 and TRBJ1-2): DTGVSQNPRHKITKRGQNVTFRCDPISEHNRLYWYRQTLGQGPEFLTYFQNEAQLEKSRLLSDRFSAERPKGSFSTLEIQRTEQGDSAMYLCASSSAGANYGYTFGSGTRLTVV.

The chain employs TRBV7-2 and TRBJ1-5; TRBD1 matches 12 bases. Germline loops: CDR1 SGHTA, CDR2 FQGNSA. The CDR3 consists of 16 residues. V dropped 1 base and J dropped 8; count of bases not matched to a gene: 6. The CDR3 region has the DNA TGTGCCAGCAGCTTAGGGGGACAGGGGGCGTTGGAGCCCCAGCATTTT. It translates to CASSLGGQGALEPQHF.

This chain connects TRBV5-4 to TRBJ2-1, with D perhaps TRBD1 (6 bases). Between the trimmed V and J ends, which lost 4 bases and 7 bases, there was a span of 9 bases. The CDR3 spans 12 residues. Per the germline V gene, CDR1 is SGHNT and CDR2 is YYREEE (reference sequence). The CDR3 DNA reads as TGTGCCAGCAGCCTTGACAGGAATGAGCAGTTCTTC. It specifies CASSLDRNEQFF.

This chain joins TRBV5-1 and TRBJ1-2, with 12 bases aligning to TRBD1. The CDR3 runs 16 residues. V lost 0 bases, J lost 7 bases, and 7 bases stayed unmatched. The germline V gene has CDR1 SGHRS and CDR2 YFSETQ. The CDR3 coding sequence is TGCGCCAGCAGCTTGGCGGGACAGGGGGCAATAAGTGGCTACACCTTC. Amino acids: CASSLAGQGAISGYTF.

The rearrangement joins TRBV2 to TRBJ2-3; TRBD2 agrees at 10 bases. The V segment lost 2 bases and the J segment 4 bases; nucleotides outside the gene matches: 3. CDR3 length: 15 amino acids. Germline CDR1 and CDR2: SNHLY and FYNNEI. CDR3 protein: CASSELTSGADTQYF. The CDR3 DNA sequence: TGTGCCAGCAGTGAATTAACTAGCGGGGCAGATACGCAGTATTTT.

CDR3 amino acids: CASVTGTSRGASRDEQYF. Written as DNA, the CDR3 is TGTGCTAGTGTTACCGGGACTAGCAGGGGGGCCTCACGAGACGAGCAGTACTTC. The chain recombines TRBV12-5 with TRBJ2-7; TRBD2 matches 9 bases. Germline-derived CDR1 and CDR2 are LGHNT and FRNRAP. The ends lost 7 bases at V and 5 bases at J; junction bases unmatched: 21. The CDR3 contains 18 residues. Combining the CDR3 with reference TRBV12-5 and TRBJ2-7 gives the whole variable domain DARVTQTPRHKVTEMGQEVTMRCQPILGHNTVFWYRQTMMQGLELLAYFRNRAPLDDSGMPKDRFSAEMPDATLATLKIQPSEPRDSAVYFCASVTGTSRGASRDEQYFGPGTRLTVT.